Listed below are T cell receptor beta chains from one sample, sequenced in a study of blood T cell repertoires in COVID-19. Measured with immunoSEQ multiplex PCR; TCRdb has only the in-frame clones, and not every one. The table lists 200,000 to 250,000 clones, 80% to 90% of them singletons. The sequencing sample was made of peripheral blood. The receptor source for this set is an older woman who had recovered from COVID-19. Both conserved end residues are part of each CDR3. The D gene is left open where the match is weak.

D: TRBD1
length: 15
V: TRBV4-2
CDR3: CASSQRDRENSPLHF

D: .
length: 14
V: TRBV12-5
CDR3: CASGLDYGALRAFF

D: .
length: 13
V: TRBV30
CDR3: CAWSPGVPDTQYF

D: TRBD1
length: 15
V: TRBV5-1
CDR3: CASSWGQGGVYGYTF

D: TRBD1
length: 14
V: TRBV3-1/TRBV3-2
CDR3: CASSPTGVNEKLFF

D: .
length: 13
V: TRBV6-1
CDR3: CASSAAPGNEQFF

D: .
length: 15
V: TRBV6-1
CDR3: CASSEVGGSTDTQYF

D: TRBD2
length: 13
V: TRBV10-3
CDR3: CAISGGAQETQYF

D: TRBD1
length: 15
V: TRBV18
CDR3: CASSPGTGFQETQYF

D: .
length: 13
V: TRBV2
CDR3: CASRGLPDQPQHF

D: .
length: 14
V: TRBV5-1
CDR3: CASSSGLLNEKLFF

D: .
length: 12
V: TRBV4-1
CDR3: CASSQVADTQYF

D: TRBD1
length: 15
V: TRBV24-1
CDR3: CATSERDRAGNTIYF

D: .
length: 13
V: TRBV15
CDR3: CATSEGVGYGYTF

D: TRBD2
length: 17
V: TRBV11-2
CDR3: CASSSPILLAGTNEQFF

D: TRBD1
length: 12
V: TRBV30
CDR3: CAWRGQGYEQYF

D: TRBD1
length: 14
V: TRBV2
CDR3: CASGGQGTYNEQFF

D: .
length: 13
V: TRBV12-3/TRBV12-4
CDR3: CASSPLAKNIQYF

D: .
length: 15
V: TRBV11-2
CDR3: CASSLRQGYNYGYTF

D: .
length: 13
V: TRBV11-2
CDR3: CASALTGGLGYTF

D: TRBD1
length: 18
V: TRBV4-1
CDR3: CASSHPGTGGVLWETQYF

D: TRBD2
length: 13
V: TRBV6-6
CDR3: CASSRAGQETQYF

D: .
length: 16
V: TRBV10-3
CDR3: CAIIEVLGPGGEKLFF

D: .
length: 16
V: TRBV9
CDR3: CASSAQAYRGTGELFF

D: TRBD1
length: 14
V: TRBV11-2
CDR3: CASSEGQFNYGYTF

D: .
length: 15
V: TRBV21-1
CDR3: CASSKRELMNTEAFF

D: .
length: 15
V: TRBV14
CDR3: CASSARRGGIYGYTF

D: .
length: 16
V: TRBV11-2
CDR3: CASSLYTVLRGEKLFF

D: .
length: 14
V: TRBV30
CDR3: CAWRDIANTGELFF

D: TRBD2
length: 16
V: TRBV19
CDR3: CASSRLAGDPYNEQFF

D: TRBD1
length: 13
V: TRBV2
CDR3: CASSDRGNSPLHF

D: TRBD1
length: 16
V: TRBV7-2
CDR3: CASSSFRDRDYNEQFF

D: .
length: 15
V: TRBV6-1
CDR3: CASSEQSFYGGGYTF

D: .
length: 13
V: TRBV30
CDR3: CAWSPRFTGELFF

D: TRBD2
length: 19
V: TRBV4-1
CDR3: CASSQERMRPAGTQETQYF

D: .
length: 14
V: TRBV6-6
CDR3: CASSYGGANTEAFF

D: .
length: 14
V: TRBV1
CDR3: CTTASSGSTDTQYF

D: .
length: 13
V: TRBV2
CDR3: CASSGQIQTEAFF

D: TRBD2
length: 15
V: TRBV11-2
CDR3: CASSFTSGGANEQFF

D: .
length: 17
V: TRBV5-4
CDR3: CASSHPSNTGFGDEQYF

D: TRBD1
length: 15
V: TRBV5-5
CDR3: CASSPSGTGDYGYTF

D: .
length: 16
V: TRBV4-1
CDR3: CASSQVSGSGANVLTF

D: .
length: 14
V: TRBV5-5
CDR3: CASSFTGQDYGYTF

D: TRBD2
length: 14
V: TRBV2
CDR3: CASGTSGGTYEQYF

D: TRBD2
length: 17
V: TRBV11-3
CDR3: CASSPGLAGAGGDTQYF

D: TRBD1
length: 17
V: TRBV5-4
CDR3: CASSSILPGQGWTGYTF

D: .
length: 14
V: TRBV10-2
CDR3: CASSRTDSNQPQHF

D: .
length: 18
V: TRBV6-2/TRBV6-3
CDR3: CASSYYISLRTSGNTIYF

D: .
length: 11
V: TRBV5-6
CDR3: CASSSRGDDTF

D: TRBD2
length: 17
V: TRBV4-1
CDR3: CASSQVASGGSTDTQYF

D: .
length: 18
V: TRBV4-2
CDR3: CASSQESISVGTNTEAFF

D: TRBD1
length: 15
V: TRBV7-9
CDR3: CASSPSTGTNEKLFF

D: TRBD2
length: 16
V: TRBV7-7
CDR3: CASSRLAGGPGGELFF

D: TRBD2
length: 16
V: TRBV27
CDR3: CASTSLGLAVSYEQYF

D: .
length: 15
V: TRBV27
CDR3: CASSLSAVPIYGYTF

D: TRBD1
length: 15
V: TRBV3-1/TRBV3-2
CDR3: CASSDSGGADTEAFF

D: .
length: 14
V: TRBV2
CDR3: CASSEAQGNQPQHF

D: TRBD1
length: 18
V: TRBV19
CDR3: CASSIAGQGRRKANVLTF

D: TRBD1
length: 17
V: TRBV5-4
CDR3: CASSLALTGGAGETQYF